The next 14 T cell receptor beta chains were all read from a single sample in a study of blood T cell repertoires in COVID-19. Profiled with immunoSEQ multiplex PCR; TCRdb holds only in-frame clones, not every one. The sample holds tens of thousands of clones, approximately 87% seen once. Sample: peripheral blood. The origin of the receptors is a human donor in a cohort sampled during active COVID-19.

V usage is TRBV18 and J usage is TRBJ2-3; 8 nucleotides align to TRBD1. Germline V CDR1 and CDR2: KGHSH, LQKENI. The V segment lost 1 base and the J segment 4 bases; nucleotides outside the gene matches: 4. CDR3 length: 15 residues. The CDR3 sequence is CASSPRETGADTQYF. CDR3 bases: TGTGCCAGCTCACCACGGGAGACAGGGGCAGATACGCAGTATTTT.

The CDR3 region is CASSTGHPAGGPLHF. CDR3 in DNA: TGCGCCAGCAGCACTGGACACCCAGCCGGGGGTCCCCTCCACTTT. J is TRBJ1-6 and V is TRBV5-1; a possible D gene is TRBD1 (5 bases). V shed 4 bases and J shed 13 bases, with 21 bases lying between them. There are 15 residues in the CDR3. Per germline, CDR1 SGHRS and CDR2 YFSETQ.

In this sample, this clone turned up once. The chain carries TRBV9 and TRBJ1-2; D gene ambiguous. This CDR3 has 14 amino acids. V was clipped by 3 bases and J by 4 bases, with 13 bases between them. Germline V gives CDR1 SGDLS, CDR2 YYNGEE. As DNA, the CDR3 is TGTGCCAGCAGCGAGGATGGAGGGCTCTATGGCTACACCTTC. It codes for CASSEDGGLYGYTF.

The chain is built from TRBV5-1 and TRBJ2-7; tentatively, D is TRBD1 (6 bases). Germline CDR1 is SGHRS and CDR2 is YFSETQ. Trimming pared 2 bases from V and 6 bases from J, leaving 15 bases between. This CDR3 comprises 14 residues. This chain's CDR3 is CASSFGAGAGEQYF. In nucleotides, the CDR3 is TGCGCCAGCAGCTTTGGTGCAGGGGCAGGCGAGCAGTACTTC.

This chain links TRBV7-2 with TRBJ1-2; maybe TRBD1 (6 bases). CDR1 and CDR2 (germline): SGHTA, FQGNSA. The CDR3 loop spans 13 amino acids. V was shortened by 1 base and J by 7 bases, with 10 bases between the two germline ends. The CDR3 bases are TGTGCCAGCAGCTTAGTGGTGGGGGCTGGCTACACCTTC. This encodes CASSLVVGAGYTF.

This clone was seen only a few times. The J gene is TRBJ2-7, the V gene TRBV5-6; TRBD1 is a possible D gene (6 bases). Germline V lookup: CDR1 SGHDT, CDR2 YYEEEE. The CDR3 sequence is 14 residues long. The V end lost 0 bases, the J end lost 1 base, and 8 bases lay between the germline ends. The CDR3 reads CASSLGDRSYEQYF. Written as DNA, the CDR3 is TGTGCCAGCAGCTTGGGTGACAGGTCCTACGAGCAGTACTTC.

This chain connects TRBV19 to TRBJ2-5; TRBD1 matches at 8 bases. Germline CDR1 and CDR2: LNHDA and SQIVND (reference sequence). V was clipped by 7 bases and J by 4 bases; unmatched bases: 8. The CDR3 sequence is 14 residues long. CDR3 DNA: TGTGCCAGTACCCTCGGACAGGGCACAGAGACCCAGTACTTC. Residues: CASTLGQGTETQYF.

The chain joins TRBV5-4 to TRBJ2-1, with 10 bases identical to TRBD2. The CDR3 contains 16 residues. V shed 0 bases, J shed 0 bases, and the junction held 0 bases outside the gene matches. Germline V lookup: CDR1 SGHNT, CDR2 YYREEE (reference sequence). CDR3 amino acids: CASSLGTSGSYNEQFF. CDR3 in DNA: TGTGCCAGCAGCTTGGGGACTAGCGGCTCCTACAATGAGCAGTTCTTC.

CDR3 sequence reads: CASSALPGETQYF. In DNA form, the CDR3 reads TGTGCCAGCAGCGCCCTTCCGGGGGAGACCCAGTACTTC. V gene TRBV7-8 combines with J gene TRBJ2-5, with TRBD2 as a possible D gene (5 bases). Germline CDR1 reads SGHVS; CDR2 reads FQNEAQ. V gave up 5 bases and J gave up 5 bases, with 12 bases separating them. The CDR3 runs to 13 residues.

The chain links TRBV29-1 to TRBJ1-1, with D unclear. Trimming cost V 7 bases and J 0 bases, with 6 bases left between them. The CDR3 runs 11 residues. Per germline, CDR1 SQVTM and CDR2 ANQGSEA. The CDR3, as DNA: TGCAGCGCCTCAGTGAACACTGAAGCTTTCTTT. Translation: CSASVNTEAFF. Filled out from reference TRBV29-1 and TRBJ1-1, the complete variable domain reads SAVISQKPSRDICQRGTSLTIQCQVDSQVTMMFWYRQQPGQSLTLIATANQGSEATYESGFVIDKFPISRPNLTFSTLTVSNMSPEDSSIYLCSASVNTEAFFGQGTRLTVV.

This chain uses TRBV28 with TRBJ1-5, with TRBD1 as a possible D gene (5 bases). The CDR3 covers 15 residues. Between the trimmed V and J ends, which lost 3 bases and 5 bases, there was a span of 14 bases. CDR1 is MDHEN, CDR2 SYDVKM, per germline. CDR3 nucleotide sequence: TGTGCCAGCAGTTTGACTGCAGGGCTGGATCAGCCCCAGCATTTT. Amino acids: CASSLTAGLDQPQHF. Supplemented by reference TRBV28 and TRBJ1-5, the full variable domain reads DVKVTQSSRYLVKRTGEKVFLECVQDMDHENMFWYRQDPGLGLRLIYFSYDVKMKEKGDIPEGYSVSREKKERFSLILESASTNQTSMYLCASSLTAGLDQPQHFGDGTRLSIL.

V is TRBV4-2 and J is TRBJ1-2; TRBD1 agrees at 8 bases. In germline, CDR1 is LGHNA, CDR2 YNFKEQ. CDR3 length: 19 amino acids. With 1 base clipped from V and 2 bases from J, the junction kept 15 bases outside the gene matches. The chain's CDR3 is CASSQALAGTGALNYGYTF. The CDR3 coding sequence is TGTGCCAGCAGCCAAGCTTTAGCCGGGACAGGAGCGTTAAACTATGGCTACACCTTC.

The genes are TRBV7-7 and TRBJ2-3; a weak D match, TRBD2 (5 bases). V dropped 6 bases and J dropped 2 bases, with 15 bases sitting between them. Germline CDR1 is SSHAT and CDR2 is FNYEAQ (reference sequence). The CDR3 has 15 residues. This CDR3 reads CASSPLDTYTDTQYF. DNA of the CDR3: TGTGCCAGCAGTCCACTAGACACTTACACAGATACGCAGTATTTT.

The CDR3 DNA sequence: TGTGCCAGCAGCCCTCAACATCGCACAGATACGCAGTATTTT. This translates into CASSPQHRTDTQYF. The V and J genes are TRBV5-4 and TRBJ2-3; D is undetermined. The CDR3 runs to 14 residues. Germline CDR1 is SGHNT and CDR2 is YYREEE (reference sequence). Trimming cost V 4 bases and J 1 base, with 10 bases left between them.